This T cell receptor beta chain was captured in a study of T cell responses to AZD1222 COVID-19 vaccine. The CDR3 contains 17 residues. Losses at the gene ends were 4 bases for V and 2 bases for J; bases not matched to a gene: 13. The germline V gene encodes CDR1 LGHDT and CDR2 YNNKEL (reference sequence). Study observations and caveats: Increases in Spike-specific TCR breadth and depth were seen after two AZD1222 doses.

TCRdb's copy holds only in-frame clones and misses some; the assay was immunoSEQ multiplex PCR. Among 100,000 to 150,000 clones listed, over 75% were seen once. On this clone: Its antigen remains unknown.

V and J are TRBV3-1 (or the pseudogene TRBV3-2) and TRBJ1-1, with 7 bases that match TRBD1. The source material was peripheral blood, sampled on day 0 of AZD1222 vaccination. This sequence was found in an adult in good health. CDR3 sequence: CASSPTGPTGVNTEAFF. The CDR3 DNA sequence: TGTGCCAGCAGCCCCACGGGCCCCACAGGGGTAAACACTGAAGCTTTCTTT.